Listed below are T cell receptor beta chains from one sample, sequenced in a study of T cell responses to AZD1222 COVID-19 vaccine. Using immunoSEQ multiplex PCR, the repertoire was profiled, and TCRdb retains in-frame clones only, with some absent. The data hold around 130,000 clones, with approximately 90% observed a single time. The source was peripheral blood, collected on day 0 of AZD1222 vaccination. All receptors come from an adult in good health. CDR3s include the opening cysteine and the closing phenylalanine or tryptophan. A D gene is named only where the DNA matches it firmly. Some rows mark clone size as missing; the rest say once, few, many or name a class of expanded clone.

CDR3aa: CASSLEAAGTDTQYF; CDR3nt: TGTGCCAGCAGCTTAGAGGCAGCGGGCACAGATACGCAGTATTTT; abundance: once; d_gene: .; v_gene: TRBV7-2; j_gene: TRBJ2-3
CDR3aa: CASSQDLPTANTEAFF; CDR3nt: TGTGCCAGCAGCCAAGATCTACCGACGGCGAACACTGAAGCTTTCTTT; abundance: .; d_gene: .; v_gene: TRBV3-1/TRBV3-2; j_gene: TRBJ1-1
CDR3aa: CASSRGRGNTEAFF; CDR3nt: TGCGCCAGCAGTCGTGGCAGGGGGAACACTGAAGCTTTCTTT; abundance: once; d_gene: .; v_gene: TRBV23-1; j_gene: TRBJ1-1
CDR3aa: CASSFWGQGTGGIGTEAFF; CDR3nt: TGTGCCAGCAGCTTTTGGGGTCAAGGGACAGGGGGTATCGGCACTGAAGCTTTCTTT; abundance: .; d_gene: TRBD1; v_gene: TRBV7-9; j_gene: TRBJ1-1
CDR3aa: CASSYSSGESDEQYF; CDR3nt: TGTGCCAGCAGTTACTCGTCAGGGGAATCGGACGAGCAGTACTTC; abundance: .; d_gene: .; v_gene: TRBV6-5; j_gene: TRBJ2-7
CDR3aa: CASSLYKRTVGFF; CDR3nt: TGTGCCAGCAGCTTGTATAAGAGGACGGTGGGTTTCTTT; abundance: .; d_gene: .; v_gene: TRBV5-6; j_gene: TRBJ1-1
CDR3aa: CASSSLKNTEAFF; CDR3nt: TGTGCCAGCAGCTCCCTAAAGAACACTGAAGCTTTCTTT; abundance: .; d_gene: .; v_gene: TRBV7-2; j_gene: TRBJ1-1
CDR3aa: CAWSLPLGAVSYEQYF; CDR3nt: TGTGCCTGGAGCCTTCCGCTGGGGGCAGTCTCCTACGAGCAGTACTTC; abundance: .; d_gene: .; v_gene: TRBV30; j_gene: TRBJ2-7
CDR3aa: CASSLSAGTGVYEQYF; CDR3nt: TGTGCCAGCAGTTTGTCGGCCGGGACAGGGGTTTACGAGCAGTACTTC; abundance: .; d_gene: TRBD1; v_gene: TRBV27; j_gene: TRBJ2-7
CDR3aa: CASSLAWQAYEQYF; CDR3nt: TGTGCCAGCAGCTTAGCTTGGCAGGCGTACGAGCAGTACTTC; abundance: .; d_gene: .; v_gene: TRBV7-2; j_gene: TRBJ2-7
CDR3aa: CATSEAPGTGGTDTQYF; CDR3nt: TGTGCCACCAGTGAGGCGCCCGGGACAGGGGGTACAGATACGCAGTATTTT; abundance: .; d_gene: TRBD1; v_gene: TRBV24-1; j_gene: TRBJ2-3
CDR3aa: CASSSRQGRSEAFF; CDR3nt: TGTGCCAGCAGCTCTCGACAGGGGAGGTCTGAAGCTTTCTTT; abundance: .; d_gene: TRBD1; v_gene: TRBV11-2; j_gene: TRBJ1-1
CDR3aa: CASSLGRDSNQPQHF; CDR3nt: TGTGCCAGCAGCTTGGGAAGGGATAGCAATCAGCCCCAGCATTTT; abundance: .; d_gene: .; v_gene: TRBV5-4; j_gene: TRBJ1-5
CDR3aa: CAWSPVGTARGANVLTF; CDR3nt: TGTGCCTGGAGTCCCGTAGGGACAGCCCGGGGGGCCAACGTCCTGACTTTC; abundance: .; d_gene: TRBD1; v_gene: TRBV30; j_gene: TRBJ2-6
CDR3aa: CAGTGLAGWGFYNEQFF; CDR3nt: TGCGCCGGCACGGGACTAGCGGGCTGGGGCTTTTACAATGAGCAGTTCTTC; abundance: .; d_gene: TRBD2; v_gene: TRBV10-1; j_gene: TRBJ2-1
CDR3aa: CAWSGGLDTQYF; CDR3nt: TGTGCCTGGAGTGGGGGCCTTGATACGCAGTATTTT; abundance: .; d_gene: .; v_gene: TRBV30; j_gene: TRBJ2-3
CDR3aa: CASGQTRASGANVLTF; CDR3nt: TGCGCCAGTGGACAAACCCGTGCCTCTGGGGCCAACGTCCTGACTTTC; abundance: .; d_gene: .; v_gene: TRBV4-1; j_gene: TRBJ2-6
CDR3aa: CASLPSGQETQYF; CDR3nt: TGTGCCAGCCTACCTAGCGGGCAAGAGACCCAGTACTTC; abundance: .; d_gene: TRBD2; v_gene: TRBV2; j_gene: TRBJ2-5
CDR3aa: CASSIEGTRRITGELFF; CDR3nt: TGTGCCAGTAGTATAGAAGGGACTAGGCGTATCACCGGGGAGCTGTTTTTT; abundance: .; d_gene: TRBD2; v_gene: TRBV19; j_gene: TRBJ2-2
CDR3aa: CASGTGGVEQYF; CDR3nt: TGCGCCAGCGGAACAGGGGGTGTGGAGCAGTACTTC; abundance: .; d_gene: TRBD1; v_gene: TRBV5-1; j_gene: TRBJ2-7
CDR3aa: CASHRTGGRNYYNEQFF; CDR3nt: TGTGCCAGCCACCGGACGGGGGGAAGGAACTACTACAATGAGCAGTTCTTC; abundance: .; d_gene: TRBD2; v_gene: TRBV28; j_gene: TRBJ2-1
CDR3aa: CASSTNRGRLTSPLHF; CDR3nt: TGTGCCAGCAGTACTAACAGGGGGCGCTTGACTTCACCCCTCCACTTT; abundance: .; d_gene: TRBD1; v_gene: TRBV28; j_gene: TRBJ1-6
CDR3aa: CARSLGGPGFYEQYF; CDR3nt: TGTGCCAGAAGCTTGGGAGGGCCCGGGTTCTACGAGCAGTACTTC; abundance: .; d_gene: .; v_gene: TRBV5-3; j_gene: TRBJ2-7
CDR3aa: CASSNSGTGYGYTF; CDR3nt: TGTGCCAGCAGCAATTCCGGGACAGGATATGGCTACACCTTC; abundance: .; d_gene: .; v_gene: TRBV21-1; j_gene: TRBJ1-2
CDR3aa: CASSWAGTNEKLFF; CDR3nt: TGTGCCAGCAGTTGGGCTGGGACTAATGAAAAACTGTTTTTT; abundance: .; d_gene: .; v_gene: TRBV28; j_gene: TRBJ1-4
CDR3aa: CASSPLHEGSQYF; CDR3nt: TGTGCCAGCAGCCCTCTGCACGAGGGAAGTCAGTACTTC; abundance: .; d_gene: .; v_gene: TRBV5-5; j_gene: TRBJ2-7
CDR3aa: CASSLIRGGGTQYF; CDR3nt: TGTGCCAGCAGTTTAATCAGGGGGGGCGGTACGCAGTATTTT; abundance: .; d_gene: .; v_gene: TRBV28; j_gene: TRBJ2-3
CDR3aa: CASSLYGNQPQHF; CDR3nt: TGTGCCAGCAGCTTATACGGCAATCAGCCCCAGCATTTT; abundance: once; d_gene: .; v_gene: TRBV7-3; j_gene: TRBJ1-5
CDR3aa: CASSKAPPSYNSGQFF; CDR3nt: TGTGCCAGCAGCAAAGCCCCCCCCTCATACAATTCGGGGCAGTTCTTC; abundance: .; d_gene: .; v_gene: TRBV21-1; j_gene: TRBJ2-1
CDR3aa: CASTRAPPEAFF; CDR3nt: TGTGCCAGCACCAGGGCCCCCCCTGAAGCTTTCTTT; abundance: .; d_gene: .; v_gene: TRBV2; j_gene: TRBJ1-1
CDR3aa: CASSAGDLNTEAFF; CDR3nt: TGCGCCAGCAGTGCCGGGGATCTGAACACTGAAGCTTTCTTT; abundance: few; d_gene: .; v_gene: TRBV10-2; j_gene: TRBJ1-1
CDR3aa: CAISPGQGARSPLHF; CDR3nt: TGTGCCATCAGTCCGGGACAGGGGGCGCGGTCACCCCTCCACTTT; abundance: once; d_gene: TRBD1; v_gene: TRBV10-3; j_gene: TRBJ1-6
CDR3aa: CASSLGQLNQPQHF; CDR3nt: TGTGCCAGCAGCTTAGGACAGCTCAATCAGCCCCAGCATTTT; abundance: .; d_gene: .; v_gene: TRBV7-9; j_gene: TRBJ1-5
CDR3aa: CASSLVPDSYNEQFF; CDR3nt: TGCGCCAGCAGCTTGGTTCCAGACTCCTACAATGAGCAGTTCTTC; abundance: .; d_gene: .; v_gene: TRBV5-1; j_gene: TRBJ2-1
CDR3aa: CAWSAGSLYNEQFF; CDR3nt: TGTGCCTGGAGTGCCGGGAGCCTTTACAATGAGCAGTTCTTC; abundance: .; d_gene: .; v_gene: TRBV30; j_gene: TRBJ2-1
CDR3aa: CASSYVTGRSYEQYF; CDR3nt: TGTGCCAGCAGTTACGTGACAGGGAGGTCCTACGAGCAGTACTTC; abundance: .; d_gene: .; v_gene: TRBV6-2/TRBV6-3; j_gene: TRBJ2-7
CDR3aa: CASGPTGYEQYF; CDR3nt: TGTGCCAGTGGGCCGACAGGATACGAGCAGTACTTC; abundance: .; d_gene: .; v_gene: TRBV19; j_gene: TRBJ2-7
CDR3aa: CASRTSRATDRYGYTF; CDR3nt: TGTGCCAGCAGAACTTCCCGGGCCACTGACCGCTATGGCTACACCTTC; abundance: few; d_gene: .; v_gene: TRBV28; j_gene: TRBJ1-2
CDR3aa: CASSDRLTGELFF; CDR3nt: TGTGCCAGCAGTGACAGGCTCACCGGGGAGCTGTTTTTT; abundance: .; d_gene: .; v_gene: TRBV3-1/TRBV3-2; j_gene: TRBJ2-2
CDR3aa: CASSLIGDGYTF; CDR3nt: TGTGCCAGCAGCTTAATAGGGGATGGCTACACCTTC; abundance: .; d_gene: .; v_gene: TRBV13; j_gene: TRBJ1-2
CDR3aa: CASSRGTGATNEKLFF; CDR3nt: TGCGCCAGCAGCCGGGGGACAGGGGCAACTAATGAAAAACTGTTTTTT; abundance: once; d_gene: TRBD1; v_gene: TRBV4-1; j_gene: TRBJ1-4
CDR3aa: CAISEGPGYEQYF; CDR3nt: TGTGCCATCAGTGAGGGTCCCGGCTACGAGCAGTACTTC; abundance: .; d_gene: .; v_gene: TRBV10-3; j_gene: TRBJ2-7
CDR3aa: CASSQDQGPDTQYF; CDR3nt: TGTGCCAGCAGCCAAGATCAAGGGCCGGATACGCAGTATTTT; abundance: .; d_gene: .; v_gene: TRBV3-1/TRBV3-2; j_gene: TRBJ2-3
CDR3aa: CASSGIPLSTDTQYF; CDR3nt: TGCGCCAGCAGCGGCATCCCCTTAAGCACAGATACGCAGTATTTT; abundance: .; d_gene: .; v_gene: TRBV5-1; j_gene: TRBJ2-3
CDR3aa: CASSEAGRQANYGYTF; CDR3nt: TGTGCCAGCAGTGAAGCGGGTAGACAGGCTAACTATGGCTACACCTTC; abundance: .; d_gene: .; v_gene: TRBV6-1; j_gene: TRBJ1-2
CDR3aa: CASSQDRAPSSGNTIYF; CDR3nt: TGTGCCAGCAGCCAAGATCGGGCTCCGAGCTCTGGAAACACCATATATTTT; abundance: .; d_gene: .; v_gene: TRBV3-1/TRBV3-2; j_gene: TRBJ1-3
CDR3aa: CASALADNTGELFF; CDR3nt: TGTGCCTCTGCCCTAGCGGATAACACCGGGGAGCTGTTTTTT; abundance: .; d_gene: TRBD2; v_gene: TRBV2; j_gene: TRBJ2-2
CDR3aa: CASSLFFSGAFF; CDR3nt: TGTGCCAGCAGTTTATTTTTCAGCGGAGCTTTCTTT; abundance: .; d_gene: .; v_gene: TRBV28; j_gene: TRBJ1-1
CDR3aa: CASSSSPDRSDEQYF; CDR3nt: TGCGCCAGCAGCTCATCACCGGACAGGTCCGACGAGCAGTACTTC; abundance: .; d_gene: TRBD1; v_gene: TRBV5-1; j_gene: TRBJ2-7
CDR3aa: CASSLGTGGETEAFF; CDR3nt: TGTGCCAGCAGCCTCGGGACAGGGGGCGAGACTGAAGCTTTCTTT; abundance: .; d_gene: TRBD1; v_gene: TRBV13; j_gene: TRBJ1-1
CDR3aa: CASRPHPSGELFF; CDR3nt: TGTGCCAGCAGGCCCCATCCCAGCGGGGAGCTGTTTTTT; abundance: .; d_gene: .; v_gene: TRBV27; j_gene: TRBJ2-2
CDR3aa: CASSPGTGNYEQYF; CDR3nt: TGTGCCAGCAGCCCCGGGACGGGAAACTACGAGCAGTACTTC; abundance: .; d_gene: .; v_gene: TRBV3-1/TRBV3-2; j_gene: TRBJ2-7
CDR3aa: CASSLLRDYEQYF; CDR3nt: TGCGCCAGCAGCTTGCTCAGGGATTACGAGCAGTACTTC; abundance: .; d_gene: .; v_gene: TRBV5-1; j_gene: TRBJ2-7
CDR3aa: CASSLAVGGGPNTEAFF; CDR3nt: TGTGCCAGCAGCTTAGCCGTAGGGGGTGGGCCAAACACTGAAGCTTTCTTT; abundance: .; d_gene: .; v_gene: TRBV7-6; j_gene: TRBJ1-1
CDR3aa: CASSPPRGGGINHEQFF; CDR3nt: TGTGCCAGCAGCCCCCCGCGGGGGGGCGGCATTAATCATGAGCAGTTCTTC; abundance: .; d_gene: TRBD2; v_gene: TRBV7-9; j_gene: TRBJ2-1